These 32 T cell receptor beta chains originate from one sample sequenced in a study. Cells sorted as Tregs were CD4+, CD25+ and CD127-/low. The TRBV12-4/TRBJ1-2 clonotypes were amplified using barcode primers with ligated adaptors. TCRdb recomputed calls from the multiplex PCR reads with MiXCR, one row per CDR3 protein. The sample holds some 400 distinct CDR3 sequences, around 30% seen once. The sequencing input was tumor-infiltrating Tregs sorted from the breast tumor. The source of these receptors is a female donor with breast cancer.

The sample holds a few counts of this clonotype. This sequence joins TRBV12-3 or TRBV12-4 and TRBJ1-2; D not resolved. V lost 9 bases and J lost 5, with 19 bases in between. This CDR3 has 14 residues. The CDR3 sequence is CASLEESKSYGYTF. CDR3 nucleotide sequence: TGTGCCAGTTTGGAGGAATCTAAGTCGTATGGCTACACCTTC.

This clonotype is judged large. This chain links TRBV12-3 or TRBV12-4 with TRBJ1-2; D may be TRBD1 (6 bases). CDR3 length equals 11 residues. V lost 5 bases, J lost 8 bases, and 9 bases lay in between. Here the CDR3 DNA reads TGTGCCAGCAGTGGACAGATAGGCTACACCTTC. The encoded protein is CASSGQIGYTF.

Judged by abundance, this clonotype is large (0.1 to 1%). The CDR3 region is CASSFKGQAYGYTF. The CDR3 nucleotides read TGTGCCAGCAGTTTTAAGGGACAGGCTTATGGCTACACCTTC. The rearrangement links TRBV12-3 or TRBV12-4 to TRBJ1-2; the match to TRBD1 covers 8 bases. The CDR3 consists of 14 residues. The V and J ends lost 3 bases and 5 bases, in that order; junction bases with no gene match: 5.

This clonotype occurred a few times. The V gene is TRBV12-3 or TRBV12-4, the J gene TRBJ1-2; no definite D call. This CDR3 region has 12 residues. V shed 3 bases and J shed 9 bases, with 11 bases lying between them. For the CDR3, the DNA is TGTGCCAGCAGTTTCCAGCTGGAGAGCTACACCTTC. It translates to CASSFQLESYTF.

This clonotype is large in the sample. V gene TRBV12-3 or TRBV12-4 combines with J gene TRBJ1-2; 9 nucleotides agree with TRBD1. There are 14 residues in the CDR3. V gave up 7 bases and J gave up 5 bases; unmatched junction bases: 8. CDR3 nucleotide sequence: TGTGCCAGCACCATTGGGGACAGGGCTTATGGCTACACCTTC. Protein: CASTIGDRAYGYTF.

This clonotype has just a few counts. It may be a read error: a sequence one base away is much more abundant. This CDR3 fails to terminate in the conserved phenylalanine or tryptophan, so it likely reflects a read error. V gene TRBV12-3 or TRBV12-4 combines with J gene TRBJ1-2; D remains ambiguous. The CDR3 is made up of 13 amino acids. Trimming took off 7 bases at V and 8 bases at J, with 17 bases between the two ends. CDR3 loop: CASTRGPNAGYTY. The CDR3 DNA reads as TGTGCCAGCACCCGCGGACCGAACGCCGGCTACACCTAC.

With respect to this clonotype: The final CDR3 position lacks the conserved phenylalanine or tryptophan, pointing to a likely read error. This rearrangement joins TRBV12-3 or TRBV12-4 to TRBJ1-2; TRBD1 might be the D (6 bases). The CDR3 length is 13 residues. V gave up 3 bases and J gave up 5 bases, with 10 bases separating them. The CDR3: CASSFYRAYGYTL. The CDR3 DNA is TGTGCCAGCAGTTTCTACAGGGCATATGGCTACACCCTC.

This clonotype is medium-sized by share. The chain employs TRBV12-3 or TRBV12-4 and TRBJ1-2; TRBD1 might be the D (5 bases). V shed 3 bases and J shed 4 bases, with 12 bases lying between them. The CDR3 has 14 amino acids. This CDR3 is CASSFARGGYGYTF. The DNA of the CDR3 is TGTGCCAGCAGTTTTGCAAGGGGCGGCTATGGCTACACCTTC.

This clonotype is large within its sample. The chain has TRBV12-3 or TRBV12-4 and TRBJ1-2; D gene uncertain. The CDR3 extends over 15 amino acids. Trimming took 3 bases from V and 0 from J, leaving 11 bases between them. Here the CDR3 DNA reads TGTGCCAGCAGTTTGAGGCGGAGAGCTAACTATGGCTACACCTTC. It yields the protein CASSLRRRANYGYTF.

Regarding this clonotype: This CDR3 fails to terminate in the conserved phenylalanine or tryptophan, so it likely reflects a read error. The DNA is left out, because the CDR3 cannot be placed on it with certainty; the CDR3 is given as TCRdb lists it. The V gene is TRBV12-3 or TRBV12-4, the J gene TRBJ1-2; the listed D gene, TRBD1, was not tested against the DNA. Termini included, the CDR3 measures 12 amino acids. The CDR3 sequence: CASTRGQRWLHL.

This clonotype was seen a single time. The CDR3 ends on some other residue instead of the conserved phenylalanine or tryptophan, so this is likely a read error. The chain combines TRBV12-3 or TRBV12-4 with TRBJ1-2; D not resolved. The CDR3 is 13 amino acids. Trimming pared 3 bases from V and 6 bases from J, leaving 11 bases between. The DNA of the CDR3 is TGTGCCAGCAGTTTGGACGGGAACCATGGCTACACCTCC. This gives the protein CASSLDGNHGYTS.

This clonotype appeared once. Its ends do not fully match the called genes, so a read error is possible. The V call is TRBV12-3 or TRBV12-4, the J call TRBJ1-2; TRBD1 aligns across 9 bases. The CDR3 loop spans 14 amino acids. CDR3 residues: CASSRDRERYGHTF. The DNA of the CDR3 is TGCGCCAGCAGCCGGGACAGGGAACGATATGGCCACACCTTC.

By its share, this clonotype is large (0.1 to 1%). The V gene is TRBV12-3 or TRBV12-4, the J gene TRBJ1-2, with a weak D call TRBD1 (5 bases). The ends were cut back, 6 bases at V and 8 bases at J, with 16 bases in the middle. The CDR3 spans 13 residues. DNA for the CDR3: TGTGCCAGCAGCCTAAGGCAGGGTCGGGGCTACACCTTC. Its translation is CASSLRQGRGYTF.

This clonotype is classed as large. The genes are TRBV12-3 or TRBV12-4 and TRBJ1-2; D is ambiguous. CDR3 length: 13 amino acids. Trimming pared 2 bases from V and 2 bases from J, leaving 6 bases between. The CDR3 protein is CASSLSGNYGYTF. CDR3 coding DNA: TGTGCCAGCAGTTTATCCGGCAACTATGGCTACACCTTC.

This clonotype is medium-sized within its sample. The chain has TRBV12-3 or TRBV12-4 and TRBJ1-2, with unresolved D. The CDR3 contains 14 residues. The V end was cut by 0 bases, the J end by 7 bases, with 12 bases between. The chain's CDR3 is CASSLASGAFGYTF. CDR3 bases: TGTGCCAGCAGTTTAGCCTCGGGTGCGTTTGGCTACACCTTC.

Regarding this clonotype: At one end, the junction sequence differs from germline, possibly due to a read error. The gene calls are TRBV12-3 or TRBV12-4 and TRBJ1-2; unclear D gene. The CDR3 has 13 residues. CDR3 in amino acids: CASSLDGYYGYTF. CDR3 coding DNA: TGTGCTAGCAGTTTGGACGGGTACTATGGCTACACCTTC.

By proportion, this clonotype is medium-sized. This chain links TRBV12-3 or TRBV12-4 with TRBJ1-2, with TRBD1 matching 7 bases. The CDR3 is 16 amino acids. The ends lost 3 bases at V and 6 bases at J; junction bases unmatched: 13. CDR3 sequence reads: CASSFSFRTGNHGYTF. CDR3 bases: TGTGCCAGCAGTTTTAGCTTCCGGACAGGCAATCATGGCTACACCTTC.

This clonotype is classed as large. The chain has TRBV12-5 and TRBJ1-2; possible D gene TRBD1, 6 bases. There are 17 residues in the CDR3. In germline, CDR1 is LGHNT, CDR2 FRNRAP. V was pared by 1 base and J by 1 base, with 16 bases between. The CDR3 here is CASGLGKQGTLNYGYTF. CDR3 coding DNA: TGTGCTAGTGGTTTGGGAAAACAGGGTACTCTTAACTATGGCTACACCTTC.

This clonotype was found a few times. The CDR3 DNA reads as TGTGCCAGCAGTTTAAGGAGCGGTGGAGGCTACACCTTC. It encodes CASSLRSGGGYTF. J is TRBJ1-2 and V is TRBV12-3 or TRBV12-4; D is ambiguous. This CDR3 has 13 amino acids. Trimming removed 2 bases from V and 8 bases from J, with 12 bases in between.

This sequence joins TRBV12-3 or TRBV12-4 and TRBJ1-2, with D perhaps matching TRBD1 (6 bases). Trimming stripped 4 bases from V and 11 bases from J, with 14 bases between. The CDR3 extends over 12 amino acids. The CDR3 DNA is TGTGCCAGCAGTTGCGGCAGGGGAGCGTACACCTTC. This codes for CASSCGRGAYTF.

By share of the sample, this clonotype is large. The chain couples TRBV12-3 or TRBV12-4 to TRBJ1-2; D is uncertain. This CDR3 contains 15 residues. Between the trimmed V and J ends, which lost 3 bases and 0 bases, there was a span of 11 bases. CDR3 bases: TGTGCCAGCAGTTTGGGCGTAACCCCTAACTATGGCTACACCTTC. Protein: CASSLGVTPNYGYTF.

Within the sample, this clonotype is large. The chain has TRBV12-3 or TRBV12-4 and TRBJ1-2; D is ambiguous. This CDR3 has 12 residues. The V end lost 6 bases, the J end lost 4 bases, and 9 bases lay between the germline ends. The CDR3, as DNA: TGTGCCAGCAGAAACCGGGGCTATGGCTACACCTTC. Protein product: CASRNRGYGYTF.

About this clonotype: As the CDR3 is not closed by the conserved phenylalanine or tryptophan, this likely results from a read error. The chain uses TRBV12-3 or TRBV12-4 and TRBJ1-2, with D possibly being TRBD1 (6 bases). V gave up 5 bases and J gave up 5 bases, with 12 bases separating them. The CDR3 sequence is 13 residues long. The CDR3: CASSITQGYGYTL. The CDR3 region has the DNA TGTGCCAGCAGTATAACACAGGGTTATGGCTACACCCTC.

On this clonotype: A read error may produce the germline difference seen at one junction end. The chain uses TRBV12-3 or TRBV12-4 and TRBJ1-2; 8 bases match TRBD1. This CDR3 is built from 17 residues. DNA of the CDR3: TGTGCCAGCAGTTCCTCCGGGACAGGAGCCGCCATCGGTGGCTGCACCTTC. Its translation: CASSSSGTGAAIGGCTF.

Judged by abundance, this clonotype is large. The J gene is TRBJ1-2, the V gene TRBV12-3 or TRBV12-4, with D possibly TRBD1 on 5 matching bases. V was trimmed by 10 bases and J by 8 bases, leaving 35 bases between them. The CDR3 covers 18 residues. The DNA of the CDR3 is TGTGCCACCACTCAAAACTGGGGCAGGGTTGGTTCTTTGTACGGCTACACCTTC. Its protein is CATTQNWGRVGSLYGYTF.

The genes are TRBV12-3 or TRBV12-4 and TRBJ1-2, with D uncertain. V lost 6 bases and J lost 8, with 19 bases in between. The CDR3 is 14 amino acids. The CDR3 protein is CASSRPVAGYGYTF. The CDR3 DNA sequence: TGTGCCAGCAGCCGCCCGGTGGCGGGGTACGGCTACACCTTC.

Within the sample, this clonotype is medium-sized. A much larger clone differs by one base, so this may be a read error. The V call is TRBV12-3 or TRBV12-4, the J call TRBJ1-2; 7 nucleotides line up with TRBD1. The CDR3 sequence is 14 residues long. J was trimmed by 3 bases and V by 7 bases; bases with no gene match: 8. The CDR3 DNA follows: TGTGCCAGCACCGCGGGACAGCCTGACTATGGCTACACCTTC. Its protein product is CASTAGQPDYGYTF.

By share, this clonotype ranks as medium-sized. The CDR3 nucleotides are TGTGCCAGCAGTCTCATAGGGAGAGGCTATGGCTACACCTTC. It codes for CASSLIGRGYGYTF. The gene calls are TRBV12-3 or TRBV12-4 and TRBJ1-2, with D unclear. CDR3 length equals 14 residues. V lost 5 bases and J lost 4, with 14 bases in between.

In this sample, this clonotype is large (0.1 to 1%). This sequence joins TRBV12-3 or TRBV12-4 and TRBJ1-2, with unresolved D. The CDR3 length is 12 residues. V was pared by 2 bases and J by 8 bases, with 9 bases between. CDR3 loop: CASSLTVRGYTF. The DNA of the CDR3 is TGTGCCAGCAGTTTAACAGTGAGGGGCTACACCTTC.

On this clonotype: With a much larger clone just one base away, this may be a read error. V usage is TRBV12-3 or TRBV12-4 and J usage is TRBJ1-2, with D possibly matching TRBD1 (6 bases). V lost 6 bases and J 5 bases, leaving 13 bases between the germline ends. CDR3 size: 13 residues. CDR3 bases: TGTGCCAGCAGGTTTTACAGGGCATATGGCTACACCTTC. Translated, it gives CASRFYRAYGYTF.

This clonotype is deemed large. The chain's CDR3 is CASSLGQTYYTF. The CDR3 coding sequence is TGTGCCAGCAGCCTCGGACAGACCTACTACACCTTC. The chain links TRBV12-3 or TRBV12-4 to TRBJ1-2; D might be TRBD1 (6 bases). Trimming pared 6 bases from V and 10 bases from J, leaving 15 bases between. The CDR3 is made up of 12 amino acids.

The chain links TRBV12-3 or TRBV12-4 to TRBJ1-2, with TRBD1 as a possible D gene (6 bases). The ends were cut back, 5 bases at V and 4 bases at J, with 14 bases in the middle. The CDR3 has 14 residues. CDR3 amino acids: CASSRGTPLYGYTF. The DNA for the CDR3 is TGTGCCAGCAGTCGCGGGACACCACTCTATGGCTACACCTTC.